This is a list of T cell receptor beta chains from one sample in a study of immune evolution from preneoplasia to lung adenocarcinoma. The table came from immunoSEQ multiplex PCR; TCRdb's copy has only in-frame clones and leaves some out. The sample lists over 7,000 clones; 80% were seen once. The sequenced material came from FFPE adjacent normal lung tissue. These receptors were collected from a person aged 65-85 years with lung adenocarcinoma. The CDR3 runs from the conserved cysteine through the conserved F or W. Fields, in order: J gene, V gene, D gene, CDR3 protein. A D gene is named only where the DNA matches it firmly.

TRBJ1-1 | TRBV10-3 | TRBD1 | CAISANRDRSFGGEAFF
TRBJ2-6 | TRBV29-1 | TRBD2 | CSARGRDSYSGANVLTF
TRBJ1-4 | TRBV30 | TRBD1 | CAWKVIGTGVEKLFF
TRBJ2-7 | TRBV15 | NA | CATRSGRGDSYEQYF
TRBJ1-2 | TRBV5-6 | NA | CASSVEVANYGYTF
TRBJ2-7 | TRBV7-9 | NA | CASSLTQENEQYF
TRBJ2-5 | TRBV6-1 | NA | CASIERYQETQYF
TRBJ2-7 | TRBV29-1 | NA | CSVEEGPHEQYF
TRBJ1-1 | TRBV5-1 | NA | CASSFKLNTEAFF
TRBJ2-2 | TRBV19 | NA | CASSMVLNTGELFF
TRBJ1-5 | TRBV5-1 | NA | CASSLAEDQPQHF
TRBJ2-5 | TRBV6-5 | NA | CASSYVSGDETQYF
TRBJ2-5 | TRBV7-2 | TRBD2 | CASSPGLAEKETQYF
TRBJ2-7 | TRBV5-1 | NA | CASSLGPKITNYEQYF
TRBJ2-3 | TRBV15 | NA | CATSQADTQYF
TRBJ1-1 | TRBV6-1 | TRBD1 | CASSAQGADTEAFF
TRBJ1-4 | TRBV6-5 | NA | CASSYRGSTNEKLFF
TRBJ1-3 | TRBV4-1 | NA | CASSHRFAGNTIYF
TRBJ1-2 | TRBV4-1 | NA | CASSQESRGVYGYTF